These 14 T cell receptor beta chains were all obtained from the same sample, sequenced in a study of cytomegalovirus exposure and HLA in healthy donors. Vbeta (60) and Jbeta (13) primers were used in the PCR. Generated by immunoSEQ multiplex PCR, the TCRdb table keeps only in-frame clones and is missing some. The repertoire holds approximately 190,000 clones, with around 84% as singletons. The sample was PBMCs. The receptors shown here come from a woman in her late teens or twenties in good health and CMV-seronegative.

This clone was counted only a few times. The chain is built from TRBV6-5 and TRBJ2-7, with D possibly being TRBD1 (6 bases). Trimming cost V 6 bases and J 0 bases, with 15 bases left between them. The length of the CDR3 is 15 residues. In germline, CDR1 is MNHEY, CDR2 SVGAGI. The CDR3 sequence: CASRPQGTGSYEQYF. The DNA for the CDR3 is TGTGCCAGCAGACCACAGGGTACCGGCTCCTACGAGCAGTACTTC.

This clone was seen only once. V gene TRBV5-1 combines with J gene TRBJ2-1; 9 bases are a match to TRBD2. Per the germline V gene, CDR1 is SGHRS and CDR2 is YFSETQ. This CDR3 region has 13 residues. V gave up 6 bases and J gave up 4 bases; unmatched junction bases: 2. The CDR3 sequence: CASNLAGYNEQFF. CDR3 bases: TGCGCCAGCAACCTAGCGGGGTACAATGAGCAGTTCTTC.

This clone came up once. The chain carries TRBV5-6 and TRBJ2-7; D is possibly TRBD2 (6 bases). The length of the CDR3 is 15 residues. The V and J ends lost 3 bases and 5 bases respectively, with 18 bases between them. CDR1 is SGHDT and CDR2 is YYEEEE in the germline V gene. The CDR3 DNA reads TGTGCCAGCAGCTCCTCCGGTGCGGGACCCCACGAGCAGTACGTC. Residues: CASSSSGAGPHEQYV.

This clone was found once. The chain uses TRBV4-3 and TRBJ2-3; possibly TRBD2 for D (6 bases). The CDR3 length is 14 residues. Between the trimmed V and J ends, which lost 4 bases and 6 bases, there was a span of 14 bases. CDR1 and CDR2 (germline): LGHNA, YSLEER. The CDR3 here is CASSPGLGRDTQYF. The CDR3 DNA is TGCGCCAGCAGCCCGGGACTCGGGCGGGATACGCAGTATTTT.

This clone is a singleton in its sample. The chain uses TRBV7-9 and TRBJ2-2; TRBD1 agrees at 8 bases. CDR1 is SEHNR and CDR2 is FQNEAQ in the germline V gene (reference sequence). The CDR3 sequence is 14 residues long. V was pared by 5 bases and J by 7 bases, with 6 bases of the junction left unmatched. CDR3 protein: CASSRAGGDGELFF. The CDR3 DNA sequence: TGTGCCAGCAGCCGGGCAGGGGGCGACGGGGAGCTGTTTTTT.

This sequence joins TRBV2 and TRBJ1-5; D is possibly TRBD1 (6 bases). Germline values: CDR1 SNHLY, CDR2 FYNNEI. This CDR3 spans 14 amino acids. Trimming removed 4 bases from V and 7 bases from J, with 14 bases in between. CDR3 region: CASSGVQGRQPQHF. CDR3 DNA sequence: TGTGCCAGCAGTGGCGTACAGGGAAGGCAGCCCCAGCATTTT.

A single count supports this clone. J is TRBJ1-1 and V is TRBV5-1; D is possibly TRBD1 (5 bases). Trimming removed 1 base at V and 5 bases at J, with 15 bases between. Germline values: CDR1 SGHRS, CDR2 YFSETQ. This CDR3 has 15 amino acids. The CDR3 reads CASSLMSGGTTEAFF. The DNA of the CDR3 is TGCGCCAGCAGCTTGATGTCGGGGGGAACGACTGAAGCTTTCTTT.

This clone was counted a single time. V and J are TRBV11-2 and TRBJ2-2; the match to TRBD2 covers 7 bases. The CDR3 runs 15 residues. Looked up from germline, CDR1 is SGHAT and CDR2 is FQNNGV. The V and J ends lost 5 bases and 1 base, in that order; junction bases with no gene match: 4. The CDR3 DNA sequence: TGTGCCAGCAGCCGGGCTAGCGGGAACACCGGGGAGCTGTTTTTT. This encodes CASSRASGNTGELFF.

The chain links TRBV10-1 to TRBJ2-1; 13 nucleotides agree with TRBD2. V was pared by 3 bases and J by 7 bases, with 3 bases of the junction left unmatched. The CDR3 consists of 15 residues. Germline V lookup: CDR1 WNHNN, CDR2 SYGVQD (reference sequence). CDR3 sequence reads: CASSDWTSGRNEQFF. In nucleotides, the CDR3 is TGCGCCAGCAGTGACTGGACTAGCGGGAGAAATGAGCAGTTCTTC.

This clone was picked up one time. The V gene is TRBV19, the J gene TRBJ1-2; a possible D gene is TRBD1 (6 bases). Trimming took 5 bases from V and 3 from J, leaving 16 bases between them. This CDR3 has 15 amino acids. Germline CDR1 and CDR2: LNHDA and SQIVND (reference sequence). The DNA of the CDR3 is TGTGCCAGTAGTTCACCGTTGGCAGGGGACTATGGCTACACCTTC. It yields the protein CASSSPLAGDYGYTF.

The count of this clone is one. V and J are TRBV5-1 and TRBJ2-1; TRBD2 agrees at 11 bases. This CDR3 has 15 amino acids. V was pared by 5 bases and J by 6 bases, with 7 bases of the junction left unmatched. Germline CDR1 reads SGHRS; CDR2 reads YFSETQ. The CDR3 nucleotides read TGCGCCAGCAGGTTGACTAGCGGGAAGGGCAATGAGCAGTTCTTC. Its translation is CASRLTSGKGNEQFF. The full variable domain, its missing parts supplied by reference TRBV5-1 and TRBJ2-1, is KAGVTQTPRYLIKTRGQQVTLSCSPISGHRSVSWYQQTPGQGLQFLFEYFSETQRNKGNFPGRFSGRQFSNSRSEMNVSTLELGDSALYLCASRLTSGKGNEQFFGPGTRLTVL.

This clone was seen more than once but under ten times. V usage is TRBV6-5 and J usage is TRBJ2-2; D unclear. V gave up 8 bases and J gave up 3 bases, with 7 bases separating them. Per germline, CDR1 MNHEY and CDR2 SVGAGI. The CDR3 runs to 12 residues. CDR3 in DNA: TGTGCCAGCTCTCGGGACACCGGGGAGCTGTTTTTT. Translating gives CASSRDTGELFF.

This sequence joins TRBV27 and TRBJ2-5; D might be TRBD1 (6 bases). This CDR3 has 12 amino acids. Germline-derived CDR1 and CDR2 are MNHEY and SMNVEV (reference sequence). Trimming removed 8 bases from V and 2 bases from J, with 9 bases in between. CDR3: CASSDSQETQYF. The CDR3, as DNA: TGTGCCAGCTCGGACAGTCAAGAGACCCAGTACTTC.

Worth noting for this clone: One end of the junction fails to match germline, which may point to a read error. The J gene is TRBJ2-3, the V gene TRBV2; possibly TRBD1 for D (5 bases). CDR1 and CDR2 from the germline V gene are SNHLY and FYNNEI. The CDR3 contains 15 residues. Written as DNA, the CDR3 is TGTGCCAGCAGAGAAGAAGGGGTCAGCACAGATACGCAGTATTTT. This gives the protein CASREEGVSTDTQYF.